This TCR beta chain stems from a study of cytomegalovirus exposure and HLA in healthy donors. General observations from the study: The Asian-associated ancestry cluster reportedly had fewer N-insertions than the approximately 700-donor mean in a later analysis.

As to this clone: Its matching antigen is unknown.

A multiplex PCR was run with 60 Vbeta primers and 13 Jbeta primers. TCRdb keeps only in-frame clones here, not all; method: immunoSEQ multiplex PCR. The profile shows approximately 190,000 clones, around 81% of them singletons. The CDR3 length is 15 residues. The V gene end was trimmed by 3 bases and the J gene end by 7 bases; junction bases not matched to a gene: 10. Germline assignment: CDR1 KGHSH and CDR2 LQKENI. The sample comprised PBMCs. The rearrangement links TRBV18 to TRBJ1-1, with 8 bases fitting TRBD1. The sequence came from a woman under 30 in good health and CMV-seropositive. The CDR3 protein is CASSPNRDRLNEAFF. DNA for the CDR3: TGTGCCAGCTCACCTAACCGGGACAGGCTCAATGAAGCTTTCTTT. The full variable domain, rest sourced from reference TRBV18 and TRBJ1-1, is NAGVMQNPRHLVRRRGQEARLRCSPMKGHSHVYWYRQLPEEGLKFMVYLQKENIIDESGMPKERFSAEFPKEGPSILRIQQVVRGDSAAYFCASSPNRDRLNEAFFGQGTRLTVV.